Shown below are 20 T cell receptor beta chains from a single sample sequenced in a study of control samples from healthy donors and cancer patients. TCRdb keeps only in-frame clones here, not all; method: immunoSEQ multiplex PCR. The sample has over 100,000 clones, 90% seen once. Sequencing input: blood. Every receptor here comes from a middle-aged man in good health.

This clone was seen only once. The J gene is TRBJ2-1, the V gene TRBV12-3 or TRBV12-4; D not resolved. The V end lost 4 bases, the J end lost 7 bases, and 5 bases lay between the germline ends. The CDR3 runs 11 residues. Written as DNA, the CDR3 is TGTGCCAGCAGTTCCGGGAATGAGCAGTTCTTC. It is translated as CASSSGNEQFF.

This rearrangement joins TRBV15 to TRBJ1-6; 10 bases are a match to TRBD1. CDR3 length: 19 amino acids. Germline V CDR1 and CDR2: LNHNV, YYDKDF (reference sequence). J was trimmed by 3 bases and V by 3 bases; bases with no gene match: 11. DNA of the CDR3: TGTGCCACCAGCAGGGCCCCCGGACAGGGGGGAGTCTATAATTCACCCCTCCACTTT. As protein: CATSRAPGQGGVYNSPLHF.

This chain joins TRBV25-1 and TRBJ1-5, with D possibly TRBD1 on 6 matching bases. Per the germline V gene, CDR1 is MGHDK and CDR2 is SYGVNS. Between the trimmed V and J ends, which lost 4 bases and 7 bases, there was a span of 14 bases. The CDR3 sequence is 14 residues long. CDR3 DNA: TGTGCCAGCAGTGCACAGGGTGTCGGACAGCCCCAGCATTTT. It yields the protein CASSAQGVGQPQHF.

The J gene is TRBJ1-1, the V gene TRBV9; D gene ambiguous. The CDR3 loop spans 13 amino acids. Germline loops: CDR1 SGDLS, CDR2 YYNGEE. Trimming cost V 3 bases and J 1 base, with 7 bases left between them. Here the CDR3 reads CASSDTGNTEAFF. The DNA of the CDR3 is TGTGCCAGCAGCGATACGGGGAACACTGAAGCTTTCTTT.

The V call is TRBV5-1, the J call TRBJ2-5; the D is unclear. V was trimmed by 1 base and J by 2 bases, leaving 6 bases between them. The CDR3 totals 13 residues. CDR1 and CDR2 (germline): SGHRS, YFSETQ. This chain's CDR3 is CASSLSKQETQYF. Here the CDR3 DNA reads TGCGCCAGCAGCTTGTCCAAACAAGAGACCCAGTACTTC.

This rearrangement joins TRBV6-1 to TRBJ2-3, with a tentative D call TRBD1 (6 bases). The CDR3 is 14 residues long. The germline V gene has CDR1 MNHNS and CDR2 SASEGT. The ends were cut back, 2 bases at V and 4 bases at J, with 10 bases in the middle. The CDR3 bases are TGTGCCAGCAGTGAATGGGGGCCAGCAGATACGCAGTATTTT. Translating gives CASSEWGPADTQYF.

This clone was counted once. The chain joins TRBV10-2 to TRBJ1-1; TRBD1 might be the D (5 bases). Per germline, CDR1 WSHSY and CDR2 SAAADI. CDR3 length: 14 amino acids. Between the trimmed V and J ends, which lost 9 bases and 0 bases, there was a span of 14 bases. The CDR3 nucleotides read TGCGCCAGTATCCCGGGACTTATGAACACTGAAGCTTTCTTT. Translation: CASIPGLMNTEAFF.

CDR3 sequence: CASSLALVTGELFF. The DNA for the CDR3 is TGTGCCAGCAGCTTAGCGCTGGTAACCGGGGAGCTGTTTTTT. The rearrangement uses TRBV7-2 and TRBJ2-2, with D unresolved. This CDR3 region has 14 residues. From germline, CDR1 is SGHTA and CDR2 FQGNSA. V lost 0 bases to trimming and J lost 5 bases, with 7 bases between them.

This clone was recorded many times. The V and J genes are TRBV5-1 and TRBJ2-7; D is possibly TRBD2 (5 bases). The CDR3 totals 12 residues. CDR1 is SGHRS, CDR2 YFSETQ, per germline. Trimming removed 7 bases at V and 2 bases at J, with 10 bases between. The CDR3 sequence is CASAQEAYEQYF. The CDR3 DNA is TGCGCCAGCGCCCAGGAGGCCTACGAGCAGTACTTC.

The gene calls are TRBV5-1 and TRBJ2-1, with D tentatively TRBD2 (7 bases). The V and J ends lost 4 bases and 2 bases respectively, with 16 bases between them. The CDR3 has 16 amino acids. CDR1 and CDR2 from the germline V gene are SGHRS and YFSETQ. CDR3 amino acids: CASSVKGGATYNEQFF. The CDR3 DNA reads TGCGCCAGCAGCGTTAAAGGGGGGGCGACCTACAATGAGCAGTTCTTC.

The gene calls are TRBV18 and TRBJ1-1; 8 bases map to TRBD1. V gave up 2 bases and J gave up 5 bases; unmatched junction bases: 4. This CDR3 has 14 amino acids. Looked up from germline, CDR1 is KGHSH and CDR2 is LQKENI. CDR3 nucleotides: TGTGCCAGCTCACCATTACAGGGGGGGACTGAAGCTTTCTTT. Amino acid sequence: CASSPLQGGTEAFF.

This clone was seen a handful of times. This chain links TRBV11-1 with TRBJ2-7; the D gene is possibly TRBD1 (6 bases). The CDR3 contains 14 residues. Trimming took off 5 bases at V and 7 bases at J, with 18 bases between the two ends. CDR1 and CDR2 (germline): SGHAT, FQDESV (reference sequence). CDR3 residues: CASSPITTGLEQYF. The CDR3 bases are TGTGCCAGCAGCCCGATTACAACAGGGTTAGAGCAGTACTTC.

V is TRBV7-8 and J is TRBJ2-1, with 10 bases matching TRBD2. With V trimmed by 1 base and J by 0 bases, 6 bases remained unmatched. The CDR3 is made up of 18 amino acids. Per germline, CDR1 SGHVS and CDR2 FQNEAQ. As DNA, the CDR3 is TGTGCCAGCAGCTTAGTCTCTAGCGGGGGATTCTCCTACAATGAGCAGTTCTTC. Amino acid sequence: CASSLVSSGGFSYNEQFF.

V is TRBV19 and J is TRBJ2-7, with 8 bases identical to TRBD1. The ends lost 3 bases at V and 6 bases at J; junction bases unmatched: 10. The CDR3 contains 15 residues. Germline CDR1 LNHDA, CDR2 SQIVND (reference sequence). CDR3 sequence reads: CASSMTGAFPREQYF. CDR3 DNA sequence: TGTGCCAGTAGTATGACAGGGGCCTTCCCCCGCGAGCAGTACTTC.

The V gene is TRBV3-1 (or the pseudogene TRBV3-2), the J gene TRBJ1-2; D is uncertain. The CDR3 has 11 amino acids. Trimming stripped 3 bases from V and 8 bases from J, with 7 bases between. Germline V gives CDR1 LGHDT, CDR2 YNNKEL (reference sequence). The CDR3 loop is CASSQAGGYTF. In DNA, the CDR3 is TGTGCCAGCAGCCAGGCCGGCGGCTACACCTTC.

The V call is TRBV30, the J call TRBJ1-2; the match to TRBD1 covers 9 bases. Losses at the gene ends were 3 bases for V and 5 bases for J; bases not matched to a gene: 13. This CDR3 comprises 16 residues. CDR1 and CDR2 (germline): GTSNPN, SVGIG (reference sequence). The CDR3: CAWRRGFGTGPYGYTF. CDR3 bases: TGTGCCTGGAGAAGGGGTTTTGGGACAGGGCCTTATGGCTACACCTTC.

The rearrangement links TRBV6-4 to TRBJ1-2, with D perhaps TRBD1 (5 bases). The CDR3 contains 16 residues. Trimming pared 0 bases from V and 5 bases from J, leaving 16 bases between. Per germline, CDR1 MRHNA and CDR2 SNTAGT. This CDR3 is CASSDSIGGSPYGYTF. The CDR3 region has the DNA TGTGCCAGCAGTGACTCGATTGGGGGGAGTCCTTATGGCTACACCTTC.

This clone was seen only once. The chain combines TRBV29-1 with TRBJ1-5, with a tentative D call TRBD1 (5 bases). The CDR3 totals 15 residues. Germline V CDR1 and CDR2: SQVTM, ANQGSEA. V was trimmed by 5 bases and J by 1 base, leaving 15 bases between them. CDR3 sequence (DNA): TGCAGCGTTAGCCAGGGAACGGGGAGCAATCAGCCCCAGCATTTT. It is translated as CSVSQGTGSNQPQHF. The full variable domain, completed using reference TRBV29-1 and TRBJ1-5, is SAVISQKPSRDICQRGTSLTIQCQVDSQVTMMFWYRQQPGQSLTLIATANQGSEATYESGFVIDKFPISRPNLTFSTLTVSNMSPEDSSIYLCSVSQGTGSNQPQHFGDGTRLSIL.

Points on this clone: Other DNA sequences in this sample translate to the same CDR3. The chain links TRBV18 to TRBJ2-2; 7 bases fit TRBD1. This CDR3 is 15 amino acids long. Germline values: CDR1 KGHSH, CDR2 LQKENI. Trimming removed 3 bases from V and 0 bases from J; junction bases left unmatched: 1. CDR3 bases: TGTGCCAGCTCACCGGGACAGTCGAACACCGGGGAGCTGTTTTTT. This gives the protein CASSPGQSNTGELFF.

This chain uses TRBV7-6 with TRBJ2-1; D remains ambiguous. Germline V gene sequence: CDR1 SGHVS, CDR2 FNYEAQ. Trimming pared 0 bases from V and 4 bases from J, leaving 4 bases between. The length of the CDR3 is 13 residues. CDR3: CASSLAVYNEQFF. CDR3 nucleotide sequence: TGTGCCAGCAGCTTAGCGGTTTACAATGAGCAGTTCTTC.